The clone carrying this TCR beta chain was counted only a few times. Its antigen is unidentified. The sample belongs to a study of T cells in Graves' hyperthyroidism and ophthalmopathy. Graves' hyperthyroidism was deemed stable given no ophthalmopathy progression within 18 months. Diagnosis rested on symptoms, serum thyroxine and TRAb, thyroid ultrasound, and orbital computed tomography. V lost 3 bases, J lost 2 bases, and 11 bases lay in between. Germline CDR1 reads SGHRS; CDR2 reads YFSETQ. This CDR3 comprises 14 residues. Amplification of TCR beta CDR3 regions used RNA as the template. A set of HTBI primers served as the primers for a first-round RT-PCR of the TCR CDR3. TCRdb fed the multiplex PCR reads into MiXCR, producing one record per CDR3 protein. The repertoire holds about 560,000 distinct CDR3 sequences, with roughly a sixth as singletons. Study-wide points: The model made its ophthalmopathy prediction, and onset followed a median around 6.5 months later. Using 13 V-J features, a model discriminated ophthalmopathy from stable hyperthyroidism.

The genes are TRBV5-1 and TRBJ2-5; D is perhaps TRBD1 or TRBD2 (6 bases each). The sequence was obtained from a woman aged 18-29 years with Graves' hyperthyroidism. Sample: blood. The CDR3 sequence is CASSWRGQQETQYF. CDR3 nucleotides: TGCGCCAGCAGCTGGAGGGGACAACAAGAGACCCAGTACTTC.